One sample yielded the 28 T cell receptor beta chains listed below, sequenced in a study. One entry per CDR3 protein results from TCRdb running MiXCR on the 5' RACE reads. This sample has over 55,000 distinct CDR3 sequences, with under 35% found just once. Sequenced: tumor-infiltrating naive CD4+ T cells sorted from the breast tumor. As to subset: naive CD4+ T cells, CD4+CD45RA+CD25-. Receptor source: a female donor with breast cancer.

V is TRBV5-1 and J is TRBJ1-2; unclear D gene. The germline V gene encodes CDR1 SGHRS and CDR2 YFSETQ. Trimming pared 0 bases from V and 4 bases from J, leaving 13 bases between. CDR3 length: 15 amino acids. The CDR3 sequence: CASSLEVLGIYGYTF. Here the CDR3 DNA reads TGCGCCAGCAGCTTGGAGGTTTTAGGCATCTATGGCTACACCTTC. Full variable domain (remainder filled in from reference TRBV5-1 and TRBJ1-2): KAGVTQTPRYLIKTRGQQVTLSCSPISGHRSVSWYQQTPGQGLQFLFEYFSETQRNKGNFPGRFSGRQFSNSRSEMNVSTLELGDSALYLCASSLEVLGIYGYTFGSGTRLTVV.

This chain links TRBV6-1 with TRBJ2-7; D not resolved. CDR1 is MNHNS, CDR2 SASEGT, per germline. This CDR3 comprises 14 residues. V was shortened by 0 bases and J by 4 bases, with 10 bases between the two germline ends. The CDR3 bases are TGTGCCAGCAGTGAAGCGCGTGGGGATTACGAGCAGTACTTC. As protein: CASSEARGDYEQYF.

This chain connects TRBV10-3 to TRBJ2-5; D is undetermined. Germline-derived CDR1 and CDR2 are ENHRY and SYGVKD. This CDR3 contains 13 residues. Trimming left V 3 bases short and J 3 bases short, with 8 bases between. The CDR3 sequence is CAISERTEETQYF. The CDR3 DNA is TGTGCCATCAGTGAACGGACGGAAGAGACCCAGTACTTC.

J is TRBJ1-2 and V is TRBV12-3 or TRBV12-4; 8 bases match TRBD1. CDR3 size: 14 residues. J was trimmed by 3 bases and V by 5 bases; bases with no gene match: 5. This chain's CDR3 is CASSPGGEDYGYTF. CDR3 DNA sequence: TGTGCCAGCAGTCCAGGGGGCGAAGACTATGGCTACACCTTC.

This clonotype occurred a few times. The rearrangement joins TRBV6-1 to TRBJ2-5, with a weak D call TRBD2 (5 bases). V was cut by 0 bases and J by 5 bases, with 13 bases left in between. The CDR3 totals 15 residues. Germline CDR1 reads MNHNS; CDR2 reads SASEGT. The CDR3 DNA follows: TGTGCCAGCAGTGAAGCGGTGGGAGCGGCGGAGACCCAGTACTTC. This encodes CASSEAVGAAETQYF.

The V gene is TRBV2, the J gene TRBJ2-5; 7 bases match TRBD1. This CDR3 region has 14 residues. Trimming removed 6 bases from V and 2 bases from J; junction bases left unmatched: 6. Germline CDR1 reads SNHLY; CDR2 reads FYNNEI. The CDR3 DNA sequence: TGTGCCAGCAGAACGGGACAGAATCAAGAGACCCAGTACTTC. Translation gives CASRTGQNQETQYF.

Of note for this clonotype: Since a much larger clone is just one base distant, this may be a read error. This rearrangement joins TRBV12-3 or TRBV12-4 to TRBJ1-3; D might be TRBD1 (6 bases). The CDR3 consists of 14 residues. In DNA, the CDR3 is TGTGCCAGCAGTTGGGGGCAGATTGGAGACACCATATATTTT. Translating it yields CASSWGQIGDTIYF.

To note about this clonotype: The CDR3 does not end in the conserved phenylalanine or tryptophan, so this is likely a read error. This sequence joins TRBV12-3 or TRBV12-4 and TRBJ2-7, with D tentatively TRBD1 or TRBD2 (5 bases each). V lost 8 bases and J lost 0, with 23 bases in between. The CDR3 is 17 residues long. CDR3 loop: CASSTPVTGLNSYEQYS. DNA for the CDR3: TGTGCCAGCTCGACCCCGGTAACAGGACTGAACTCCTACGAGCAGTACTCC.

The V call is TRBV20-1, the J call TRBJ1-1, with D unclear. Trimming left V 1 base short and J 4 bases short, with 19 bases between. The CDR3 has 16 amino acids. CDR1 and CDR2 from the germline V gene are DFQATT and SNEGSKA (reference sequence). This chain's CDR3 is CSARVTRLVLSTEAFF. Written as DNA, the CDR3 is TGCAGTGCTAGAGTTACCAGACTGGTGCTTAGCACTGAAGCTTTCTTT.

The chain couples TRBV15 to TRBJ2-5; 8 positions agree with TRBD1. J was trimmed by 2 bases and V by 8 bases; bases with no gene match: 10. Per the germline V gene, CDR1 is LNHNV and CDR2 is YYDKDF (reference sequence). The CDR3 contains 15 residues. CDR3 coding DNA: TGTGCCACCGCTAGAGCTGGGACAGGACAAGAGACCCAGTACTTC. It codes for CATARAGTGQETQYF.

J is TRBJ2-1 and V is TRBV4-1, with 9 bases aligning to TRBD1. This CDR3 comprises 15 residues. The V segment lost 5 bases and the J segment 4 bases; nucleotides outside the gene matches: 6. Germline V lookup: CDR1 MGHRA, CDR2 YSYEKL. DNA for the CDR3: TGCGCCAGCAGCGTTGCCGGGACAGGGTACAATGAGCAGTTCTTC. Its translation is CASSVAGTGYNEQFF.

Of note for this clonotype: This likely comes from a read error, as the CDR3 has no conserved phenylalanine or tryptophan at its end. V is TRBV5-1 and J is TRBJ1-2, with D uncertain. Germline values: CDR1 SGHRS, CDR2 YFSETQ. The length of the CDR3 is 12 residues. The CDR3 is CTSSPNDYGYTS. CDR3 sequence (DNA): TGCACCAGCAGCCCGAACGACTATGGCTACACCTCC.

The chain combines TRBV5-1 with TRBJ1-1, with 9 bases fitting TRBD1. CDR3 size: 14 residues. J gave up 4 bases and V 5 bases, and 6 bases lay outside the gene matches. CDR1 and CDR2 (germline): SGHRS, YFSETQ. The CDR3 region has the DNA TGCGCCAGCAGACAACAGGGGGCCCTCACTGAAGCTTTCTTT. Translated: CASRQQGALTEAFF.

For this clonotype: With a much larger clone just one base away, this may be a read error. The chain joins TRBV29-1 to TRBJ2-5; D remains unclear. The CDR3 has 10 amino acids. Germline CDR1 reads SQVTM; CDR2 reads ANQGSEA. V shed 4 bases and J shed 1 base, with 1 base lying between them. In DNA, the CDR3 is TGCAGCGTTGCCCAAGAGACCCAGTACTTC. It is translated as CSVAQETQYF.

V gene TRBV29-1 combines with J gene TRBJ1-6; 8 bases are a match to TRBD1. The CDR3 spans 14 residues. CDR1 is SQVTM and CDR2 is ANQGSEA in the germline V gene. Losses at the gene ends were 6 bases for V and 7 bases for J; bases not matched to a gene: 8. The CDR3 region has the DNA TGCAGCGTGGCACCGACAGGGGAGAATTCACCCCTCCACTTT. Translation: CSVAPTGENSPLHF.

The chain joins TRBV12-3 or TRBV12-4 to TRBJ1-2, with D possibly being TRBD1 (6 bases). V shed 6 bases and J shed 7 bases, with 9 bases lying between them. CDR3 length equals 11 residues. The CDR3 sequence: CASSSRGGYTF. CDR3 coding DNA: TGTGCCAGCAGCTCCAGGGGTGGCTACACCTTC.

A note on this clonotype: An end of the junction differs from the germline gene, which may be a read error. The CDR3 DNA reads TGTGCCAGCATCTTGGCAGGAGTTAACTATGGCTACACCTTC. It codes for CASILAGVNYGYTF. The rearrangement links TRBV5-4 to TRBJ1-2, with D unclear. CDR1 SGHNT and CDR2 YYREEE come from the germline V gene (reference sequence). This CDR3 is 14 amino acids long.

This clonotype was recorded a few times. The CDR3: CASSLTVKNIQYF. DNA for the CDR3: TGTGCCAGCAGTTTAACAGTCAAAAACATTCAGTACTTC. The rearrangement links TRBV27 to TRBJ2-4; D gene uncertain. The ends were cut back, 2 bases at V and 3 bases at J, with 5 bases in the middle. The CDR3 has 13 amino acids. Germline V CDR1 and CDR2: MNHEY, SMNVEV (reference sequence).

This clonotype was seen more than once but under ten times. This rearrangement joins TRBV7-2 to TRBJ1-1; 7 bases align to TRBD1. Germline V gene lookup returns CDR1 SGHTA and CDR2 FQGNSA. The CDR3 is 14 amino acids. J lost 4 bases, V lost 1 base, and 3 bases had no gene match. CDR3 residues: CASSLVPGGTEAFF. Here the CDR3 DNA reads TGTGCCAGCAGCTTAGTTCCAGGGGGCACTGAAGCTTTCTTT.

This clonotype was observed a few times. The chain is built from TRBV10-3 and TRBJ2-3, with TRBD1 as a possible D gene (5 bases). CDR1 is ENHRY, CDR2 SYGVKD, per germline. This CDR3 is built from 13 residues. V was trimmed by 2 bases and J by 9 bases, leaving 12 bases between them. This chain's CDR3 is CAISEVRVDTQYF. CDR3 coding DNA: TGTGCCATCAGTGAGGTCAGGGTGGACACGCAGTATTTT.

This clonotype has a handful of counts. The V gene is TRBV28, the J gene TRBJ1-1; 8 nucleotides align to TRBD1. Germline V CDR1 and CDR2: MDHEN, SYDVKM. Germline trimming cut 4 bases from V and 11 bases from J; bases unmatched to any gene: 6. This CDR3 contains 12 residues. This chain's CDR3 is CASSSTDRDAFF. The CDR3 DNA is TGTGCCAGCAGTTCTACGGACAGGGACGCTTTCTTT.

The chain uses TRBV20-1 and TRBJ2-3; the D gene is possibly TRBD1 (6 bases). The germline V gene encodes CDR1 DFQATT and CDR2 SNEGSKA (reference sequence). The CDR3 has 15 residues. The V end was cut by 1 base, the J end by 2 bases, with 13 bases between. CDR3 sequence (DNA): TGCAGTGCTAGAGTTCAGGGGATTTTCACAGATACGCAGTATTTT. It is translated as CSARVQGIFTDTQYF.

Only a few counts were recorded for this clonotype. V is TRBV2 and J is TRBJ2-1; 7 nucleotides line up with TRBD1. V shed 9 bases and J 15 bases; nucleotides not matched to a gene: 14. CDR1 and CDR2 (germline): SNHLY, FYNNEI. The CDR3 length is 12 residues. The CDR3: CASTDPTGRLFF. For the CDR3, the DNA is TGTGCCAGTACCGACCCGACAGGGCGGTTGTTCTTC.

The V and J genes are TRBV5-1 and TRBJ2-1; no reliable D call. There are 14 residues in the CDR3. Germline V gives CDR1 SGHRS, CDR2 YFSETQ. The V end was cut by 4 bases, the J end by 4 bases, with 12 bases between. CDR3 protein: CASSRTGPYNEQFF. The CDR3 bases are TGCGCCAGCAGCAGGACGGGCCCTTACAATGAGCAGTTCTTC. The full variable domain, completed using reference TRBV5-1 and TRBJ2-1, is KAGVTQTPRYLIKTRGQQVTLSCSPISGHRSVSWYQQTPGQGLQFLFEYFSETQRNKGNFPGRFSGRQFSNSRSEMNVSTLELGDSALYLCASSRTGPYNEQFFGPGTRLTVL.

This chain joins TRBV27 and TRBJ1-1; possibly TRBD1 for D (6 bases). The germline V gene encodes CDR1 MNHEY and CDR2 SMNVEV (reference sequence). This CDR3 has 16 amino acids. Trimming took off 4 bases at V and 0 bases at J, with 15 bases between the two ends. CDR3 in DNA: TGTGCCAGCAGTTCCCCACAGGGCAGGGTGAACACTGAAGCTTTCTTT. This sequence encodes CASSSPQGRVNTEAFF.

The V gene is TRBV18, the J gene TRBJ1-6; perhaps TRBD1 as D (6 bases). The germline CDR1 and CDR2 sequences are KGHSH and LQKENI. V gave up 6 bases and J gave up 16 bases, with 16 bases separating them. The CDR3 runs to 12 residues. The CDR3 bases are TGTGCCAGCTCGCGGGACACCCCTTTTCTCCACTTT. Its translation is CASSRDTPFLHF.

This clonotype was observed a handful of times. V is TRBV20-1 and J is TRBJ2-7; D is perhaps TRBD2 (7 bases). The V gene lost 5 bases and the J gene lost 4 bases, with 24 bases spanning the gap. There are 16 residues in the CDR3. Germline CDR1 reads DFQATT; CDR2 reads SNEGSKA (reference sequence). In DNA form, the CDR3 reads TGCAGTGCTGAGGTGGGCGGGGGCCCCCCGGGGTACGAGCAGTACTTC. Translated: CSAEVGGGPPGYEQYF.

This clonotype was found a few times. The V call is TRBV6-5, the J call TRBJ1-1; D call uncertain. The CDR3 extends over 17 amino acids. Trimming left V 0 bases short and J 2 bases short, with 16 bases between. CDR1 is MNHEY and CDR2 is SVGAGI in the germline V gene. Here the CDR3 reads CASSYSTTRLGNTEAFF. The CDR3 DNA is TGTGCCAGCAGTTACTCGACGACGAGGTTGGGAAACACTGAAGCTTTCTTT.